The clone carrying this T cell receptor (beta chain) was seen at least ten times. Its target is unknown. The study recruited hyperthyroidism patients aged 18 to 65 who were newly diagnosed, under 2 months' duration. It was on clinical symptoms, serum thyroxine, TRAb, thyroid ultrasound and orbital computed tomography that diagnosis relied. Someone took the PBMCs out of 10 ml of fresh peripheral blood. Between the trimmed V and J ends, which lost 8 bases and 4 bases, there was a span of 17 bases. The CDR3 sequence is 14 residues long. CDR1 is MNHNS and CDR2 is SASEGT in the germline V gene. TCR beta CDR3 regions were amplified from RNA transcripts. The authors performed first-round RT-PCR with HTBI primers and then a second-round multiplex PCR. TCRdb recomputed calls from the multiplex PCR reads with MiXCR, one row per CDR3 protein. The sample lists hundreds of thousands of distinct CDR3 sequences; over 20% were seen once.

The sample originates from a study of Graves' ophthalmopathy and Graves' hyperthyroidism. Study observations and caveats: Detection in blood was also observed for most expanded thyroid clonotypes above 0.001 frequency.

The chain links TRBV6-1 to TRBJ1-2, with D unclear. Sequenced input: peripheral blood. The TCR comes from a young woman with stable Graves' hyperthyroidism. Some clones in this sample may be carry-over from other donors' samples. In DNA, the CDR3 is TGTGCCAGCTCCCTCCACAACAATCCCTATGGCTACACCTTC. Protein sequence: CASSLHNNPYGYTF.